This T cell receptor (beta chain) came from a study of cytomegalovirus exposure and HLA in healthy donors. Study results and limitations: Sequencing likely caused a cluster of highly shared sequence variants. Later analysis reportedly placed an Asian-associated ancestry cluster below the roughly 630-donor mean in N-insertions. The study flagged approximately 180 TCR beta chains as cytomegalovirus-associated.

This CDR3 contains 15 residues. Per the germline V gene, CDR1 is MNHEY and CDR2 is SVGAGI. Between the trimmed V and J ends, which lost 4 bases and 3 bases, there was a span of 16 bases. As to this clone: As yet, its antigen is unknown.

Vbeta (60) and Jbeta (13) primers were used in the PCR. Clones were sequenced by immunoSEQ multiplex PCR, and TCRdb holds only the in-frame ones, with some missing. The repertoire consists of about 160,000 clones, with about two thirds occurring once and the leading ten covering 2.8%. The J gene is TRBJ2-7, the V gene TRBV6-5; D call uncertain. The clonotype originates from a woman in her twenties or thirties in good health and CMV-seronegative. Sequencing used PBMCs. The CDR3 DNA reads TGTGCCAGCAGTTCCCTACGACGGAGAAACTACGAGCAGTACTTC. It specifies CASSSLRRRNYEQYF.